This entry lists 13 T cell receptor beta chains sequenced from one sample in a study of cytomegalovirus exposure and HLA in healthy donors. PCR amplification relied on 60 Vbeta primers (plus 13 Jbeta primers). Libraries were prepared by immunoSEQ multiplex PCR; TCRdb keeps only in-frame clonotypes and omits some of them. The data hold over 20,000 clones, with roughly 73% observed a single time. The sequenced sample consisted of PBMCs. The source is a male donor in good health and CMV-seronegative.

V and J are TRBV28 and TRBJ1-1, with a possible D match to TRBD1 (6 bases). The CDR3 has 16 residues. Germline V lookup: CDR1 MDHEN, CDR2 SYDVKM. The ends were cut back, 1 base at V and 6 bases at J, with 18 bases in the middle. In nucleotides, the CDR3 is TGTGCCAGCAGTTTATCAACAGGGCGGGGGTCCCCTGAAGCTTTCTTT. Translation gives CASSLSTGRGSPEAFF.

This chain uses TRBV30 with TRBJ1-4; 8 bases are shared with TRBD1. Germline CDR1 GTSNPN, CDR2 SVGIG (reference sequence). V shed 2 bases, J shed 4 bases, and the junction held 3 bases outside the gene matches. This CDR3 region has 14 residues. This CDR3 is CAWSTTGGNEKLFF. In DNA form, the CDR3 reads TGTGCCTGGAGTACTACAGGGGGTAATGAAAAACTGTTTTTT.

The chain carries TRBV28 and TRBJ2-2; 13 bases match TRBD2. This CDR3 region has 17 residues. Germline CDR1 and CDR2: MDHEN and SYDVKM. Trimming took 2 bases from V and 4 from J; bases not matched to a gene: 4. CDR3 loop: CASSLEGLAGPTGELFF. Written as DNA, the CDR3 is TGTGCCAGCAGTTTAGAGGGACTAGCGGGACCCACCGGGGAGCTGTTTTTT.

V usage is TRBV5-4 and J usage is TRBJ2-2; 9 nucleotides match TRBD2. The V gene end was trimmed by 1 base and the J gene end by 6 bases; junction bases not matched to a gene: 13. CDR1 SGHNT and CDR2 YYREEE come from the germline V gene (reference sequence). This CDR3 has 18 residues. This CDR3 reads CASSLSGLLAGEAGELFF. CDR3 coding DNA: TGTGCCAGCAGCTTGAGCGGGTTGTTAGCGGGAGAGGCCGGGGAGCTGTTTTTT.

The genes are TRBV4-3 and TRBJ1-6, with D uncertain. Germline V gene data show CDR1 as LGHNA and CDR2 as YSLEER. V lost 0 bases and J lost 6, with 9 bases in between. The CDR3 extends over 15 amino acids. CDR3 coding DNA: TGCGCCAGCAGCCAAGATGTAACAATTAATTCACCCCTCCACTTT. Translating gives CASSQDVTINSPLHF.

The J gene is TRBJ2-1, the V gene TRBV27, with D tentatively TRBD1 (6 bases). There are 16 residues in the CDR3. The germline V gene encodes CDR1 MNHEY and CDR2 SMNVEV (reference sequence). V was cut by 7 bases and J by 6 bases, with 22 bases left in between. The CDR3 reads CASTFGAGESLNEQFF. CDR3 DNA sequence: TGTGCCAGCACCTTCGGGGCAGGGGAATCCCTCAATGAGCAGTTCTTC.

This clone was recorded once. The chain uses TRBV11-1 and TRBJ2-2, with D perhaps TRBD1 (5 bases). Germline CDR1 reads SGHAT; CDR2 reads FQDESV (reference sequence). The CDR3 extends over 14 amino acids. V gave up 4 bases and J gave up 0 bases, with 6 bases separating them. CDR3: CASSWGSNTGELFF. The CDR3 DNA sequence: TGTGCCAGCAGCTGGGGCTCGAACACCGGGGAGCTGTTTTTT.

The V and J genes are TRBV6-1 and TRBJ2-3; D gene uncertain. The ends were cut back, 5 bases at V and 0 bases at J, with 9 bases in the middle. CDR1 is MNHNS, CDR2 SASEGT, per germline. The CDR3 extends over 14 amino acids. The CDR3 sequence is CASSPRSSTDTQYF. CDR3 DNA sequence: TGTGCCAGCAGTCCCCGGTCTAGCACAGATACGCAGTATTTT.

V is TRBV4-1 and J is TRBJ2-5; 7 positions agree with TRBD1. The DNA end is a closer match to TRBJ2-7, so the J assignment may be wrong. Germline loops: CDR1 MGHRA, CDR2 YSYEKL. The CDR3 is 14 amino acids. CDR3 DNA: TGCGCCAGCAGCCTAATGACAGGGTTCTACGAGCAGTACTTC. This sequence encodes CASSLMTGFYEQYF.

The CDR3 is CASSSDASGETQYF. CDR3 DNA: TGTGCCAGCAGCTCGGACGCCAGCGGAGAGACCCAGTACTTC. This chain connects TRBV7-9 to TRBJ2-5, with a possible D match to TRBD2 (5 bases). V lost 4 bases to trimming and J lost 4 bases, with 13 bases between them. Germline V gives CDR1 SEHNR, CDR2 FQNEAQ (reference sequence). This CDR3 has 14 amino acids. Complete variable domain (other parts from reference TRBV7-9 and TRBJ2-5): DTGVSQNPRHKITKRGQNVTFRCDPISEHNRLYWYRQTLGQGPEFLTYFQNEAQLEKSRLLSDRFSAERPKGSFSTLEIQRTEQGDSAMYLCASSSDASGETQYFGPGTRLLVL.

V and J are TRBV7-3 and TRBJ2-1, with D uncertain. The CDR3 runs 13 residues. The V end was cut by 2 bases, the J end by 9 bases, with 11 bases between. Germline V gene data show CDR1 as SGHTA and CDR2 as FQGTGA. Written as DNA, the CDR3 is TGTGCCAGCAGCTTAGCCCTATACTCTGAGCAGTTCTTC. It yields the protein CASSLALYSEQFF.

In this sample, this clone turned up once. The rearrangement uses TRBV6-5 and TRBJ2-5; D call uncertain. The DNA matches TRBJ2-7 better at its end, which makes the J call doubtful. The germline V gene has CDR1 MNHEY and CDR2 SVGAGI. This CDR3 has 14 residues. The CDR3 sequence: CASSYSPSPYEQYF. The CDR3 nucleotides read TGTGCCAGCAGTTACAGCCCTTCGCCCTACGAGCAGTACTTC.

The CDR3 is CASSQDTSGNTIYF. The CDR3 nucleotides are TGTGCCAGCAGCCAGGACACCTCTGGAAACACCATATATTTT. The chain recombines TRBV7-2 with TRBJ1-3; perhaps TRBD1 as D (5 bases). The V end was cut by 5 bases, the J end by 0 bases, with 8 bases between. The CDR3 totals 14 residues. CDR1 SGHTA and CDR2 FQGNSA come from the germline V gene.